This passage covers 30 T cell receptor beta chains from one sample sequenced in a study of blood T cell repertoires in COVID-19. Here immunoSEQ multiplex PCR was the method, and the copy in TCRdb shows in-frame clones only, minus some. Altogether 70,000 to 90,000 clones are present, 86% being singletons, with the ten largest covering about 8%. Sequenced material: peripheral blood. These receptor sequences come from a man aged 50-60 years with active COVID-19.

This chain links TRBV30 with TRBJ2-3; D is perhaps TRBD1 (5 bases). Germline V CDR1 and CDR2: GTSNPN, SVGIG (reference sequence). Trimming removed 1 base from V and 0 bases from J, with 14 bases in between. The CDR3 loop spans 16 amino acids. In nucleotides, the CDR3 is TGTGCCTGGAGTGACAGGCGACGAACTAGCACAGATACGCAGTATTTT. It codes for CAWSDRRRTSTDTQYF.

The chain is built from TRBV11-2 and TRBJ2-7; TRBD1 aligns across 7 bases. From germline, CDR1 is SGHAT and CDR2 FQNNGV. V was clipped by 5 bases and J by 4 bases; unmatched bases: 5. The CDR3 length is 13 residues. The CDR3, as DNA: TGTGCCAGCAGCCCTAGGGGGCTTTACGAGCAGTACTTC. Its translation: CASSPRGLYEQYF.

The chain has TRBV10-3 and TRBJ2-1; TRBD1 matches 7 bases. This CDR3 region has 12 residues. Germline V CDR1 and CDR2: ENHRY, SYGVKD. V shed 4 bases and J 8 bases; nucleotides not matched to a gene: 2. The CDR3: CAISGQGDEQFF. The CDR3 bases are TGTGCCATCAGTGGACAGGGTGATGAGCAGTTCTTC.

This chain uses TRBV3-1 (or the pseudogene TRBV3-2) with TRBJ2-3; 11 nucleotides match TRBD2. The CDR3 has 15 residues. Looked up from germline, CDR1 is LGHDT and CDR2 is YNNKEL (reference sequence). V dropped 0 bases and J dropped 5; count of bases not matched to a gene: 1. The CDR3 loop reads CASSQDGLAGDTQYF. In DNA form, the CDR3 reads TGTGCCAGCAGCCAAGATGGACTAGCGGGAGATACGCAGTATTTT.

In DNA form, the CDR3 reads TGTGCCAGCAGTGGCACAGGGAAGAGGGGAAACACCATATATTTT. This translates into CASSGTGKRGNTIYF. The gene calls are TRBV28 and TRBJ1-3; D possibly corresponds to TRBD1 (6 bases). Germline CDR1 is MDHEN and CDR2 is SYDVKM. The germline V and J ends were trimmed by 5 bases and 4 bases, with 15 bases remaining between them. The CDR3 spans 15 residues. The whole variable domain, remainder taken from reference TRBV28 and TRBJ1-3, is DVKVTQSSRYLVKRTGEKVFLECVQDMDHENMFWYRQDPGLGLRLIYFSYDVKMKEKGDIPEGYSVSREKKERFSLILESASTNQTSMYLCASSGTGKRGNTIYFGEGSWLTVV.

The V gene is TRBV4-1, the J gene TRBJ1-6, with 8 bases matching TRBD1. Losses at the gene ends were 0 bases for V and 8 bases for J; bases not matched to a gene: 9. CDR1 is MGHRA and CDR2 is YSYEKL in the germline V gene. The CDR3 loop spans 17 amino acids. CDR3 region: CASSQDGSQGAHSPLHF. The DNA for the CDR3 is TGCGCCAGCAGCCAAGATGGGTCGCAGGGGGCACATTCACCCCTCCACTTT.

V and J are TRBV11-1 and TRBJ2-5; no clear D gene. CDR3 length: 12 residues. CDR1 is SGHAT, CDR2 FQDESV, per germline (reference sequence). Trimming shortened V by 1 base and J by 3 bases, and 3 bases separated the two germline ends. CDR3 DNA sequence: TGTGCCAGCAGCTTAGTTAAAGAGACCCAGTACTTC. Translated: CASSLVKETQYF.

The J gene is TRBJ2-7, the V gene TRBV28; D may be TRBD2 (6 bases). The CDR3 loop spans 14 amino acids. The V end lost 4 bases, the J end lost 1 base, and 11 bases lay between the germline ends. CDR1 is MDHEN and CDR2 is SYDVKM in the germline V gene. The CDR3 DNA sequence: TGTGCCAGCAGTTCTATAGCGGATTCCTACGAGCAGTACTTC. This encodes CASSSIADSYEQYF.

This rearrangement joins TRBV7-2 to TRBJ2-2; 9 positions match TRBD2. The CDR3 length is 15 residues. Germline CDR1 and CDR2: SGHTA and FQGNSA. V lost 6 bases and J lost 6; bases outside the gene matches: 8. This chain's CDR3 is CASRRRGGASGELFF. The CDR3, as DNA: TGTGCCAGCAGGCGACGCGGGGGGGCCTCCGGGGAGCTGTTTTTT.

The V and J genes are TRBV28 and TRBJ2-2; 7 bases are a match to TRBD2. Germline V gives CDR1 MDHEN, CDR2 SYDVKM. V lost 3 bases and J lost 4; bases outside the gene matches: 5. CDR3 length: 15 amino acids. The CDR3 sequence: CASSFGRRSTGELFF. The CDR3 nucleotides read TGTGCCAGCAGTTTCGGGAGGCGGAGCACCGGGGAGCTGTTTTTT.

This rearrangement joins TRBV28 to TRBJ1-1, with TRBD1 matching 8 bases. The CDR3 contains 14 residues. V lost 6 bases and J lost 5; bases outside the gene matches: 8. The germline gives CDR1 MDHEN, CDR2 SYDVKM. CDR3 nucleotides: TGTGCCAGCAGATCAGGGGGCGCGGGGACTGAAGCTTTCTTT. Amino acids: CASRSGGAGTEAFF.

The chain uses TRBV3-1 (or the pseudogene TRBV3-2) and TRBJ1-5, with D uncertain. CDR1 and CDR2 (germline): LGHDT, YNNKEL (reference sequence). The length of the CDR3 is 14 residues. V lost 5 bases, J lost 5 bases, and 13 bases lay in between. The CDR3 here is CASSWSSRDQPQHF. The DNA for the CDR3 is TGTGCCAGCAGCTGGTCTTCTCGCGATCAGCCCCAGCATTTT.

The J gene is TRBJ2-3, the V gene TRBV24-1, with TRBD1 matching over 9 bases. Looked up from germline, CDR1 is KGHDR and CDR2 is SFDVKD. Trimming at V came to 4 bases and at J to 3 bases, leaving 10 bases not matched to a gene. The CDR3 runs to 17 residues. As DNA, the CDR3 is TGTGCCACCAGTGAGCCGGGACAGGGTTACGGGACAGATACGCAGTATTTT. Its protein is CATSEPGQGYGTDTQYF.

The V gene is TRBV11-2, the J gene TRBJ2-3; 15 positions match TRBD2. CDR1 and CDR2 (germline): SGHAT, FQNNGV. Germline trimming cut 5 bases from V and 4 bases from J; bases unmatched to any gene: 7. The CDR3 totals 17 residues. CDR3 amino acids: CASSPRRTSGRADTQYF. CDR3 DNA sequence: TGTGCCAGCAGCCCTAGGCGGACTAGCGGGAGGGCAGATACGCAGTATTTT.

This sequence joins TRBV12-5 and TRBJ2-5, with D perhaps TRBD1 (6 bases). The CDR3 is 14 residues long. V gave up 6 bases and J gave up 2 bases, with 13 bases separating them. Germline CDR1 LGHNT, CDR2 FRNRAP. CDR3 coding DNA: TGTGCTAGTGGCCCAGGGGAAATACAAGAGACCCAGTACTTC. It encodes CASGPGEIQETQYF.

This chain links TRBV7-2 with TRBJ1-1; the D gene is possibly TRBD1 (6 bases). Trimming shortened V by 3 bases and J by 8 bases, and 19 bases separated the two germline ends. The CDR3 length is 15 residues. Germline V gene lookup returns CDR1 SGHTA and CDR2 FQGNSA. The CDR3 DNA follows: TGTGCCAGCAGCTTGTCGGGACATCGCGGTTCGGAAGCTTTCTTT. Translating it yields CASSLSGHRGSEAFF.

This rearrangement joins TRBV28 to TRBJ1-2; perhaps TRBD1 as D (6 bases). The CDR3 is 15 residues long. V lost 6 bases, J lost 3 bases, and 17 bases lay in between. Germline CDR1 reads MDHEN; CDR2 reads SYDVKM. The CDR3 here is CASRPEQGAYYGYTF. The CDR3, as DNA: TGTGCCAGCAGGCCGGAACAGGGAGCATACTATGGCTACACCTTC.

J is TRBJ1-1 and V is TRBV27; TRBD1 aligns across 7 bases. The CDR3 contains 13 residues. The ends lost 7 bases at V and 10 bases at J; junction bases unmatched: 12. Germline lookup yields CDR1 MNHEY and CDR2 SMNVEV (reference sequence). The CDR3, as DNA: TGTGCCAGCACGGGACAGAGGGTAGAGGGAGCTTTCTTT. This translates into CASTGQRVEGAFF.

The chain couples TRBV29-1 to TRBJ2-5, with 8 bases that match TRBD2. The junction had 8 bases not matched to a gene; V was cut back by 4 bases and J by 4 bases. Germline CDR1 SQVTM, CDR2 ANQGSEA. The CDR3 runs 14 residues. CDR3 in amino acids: CSVVAGGPPETQYF. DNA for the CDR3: TGCAGCGTTGTGGCGGGAGGCCCTCCAGAGACCCAGTACTTC.

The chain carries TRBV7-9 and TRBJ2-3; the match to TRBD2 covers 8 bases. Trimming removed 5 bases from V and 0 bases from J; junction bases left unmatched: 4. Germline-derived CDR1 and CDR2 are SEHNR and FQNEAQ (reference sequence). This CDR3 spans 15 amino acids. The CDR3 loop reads CASSTPSGSTDTQYF. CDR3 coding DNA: TGTGCCAGCAGCACCCCTAGCGGGAGCACAGATACGCAGTATTTT.

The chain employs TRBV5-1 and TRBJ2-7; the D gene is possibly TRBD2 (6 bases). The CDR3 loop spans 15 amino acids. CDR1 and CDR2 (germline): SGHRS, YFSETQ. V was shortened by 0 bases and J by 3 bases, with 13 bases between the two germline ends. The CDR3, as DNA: TGCGCCAGCAGCTTGGATCTGGGAGGCTACTACGAGCAGTACTTC. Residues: CASSLDLGGYYEQYF.

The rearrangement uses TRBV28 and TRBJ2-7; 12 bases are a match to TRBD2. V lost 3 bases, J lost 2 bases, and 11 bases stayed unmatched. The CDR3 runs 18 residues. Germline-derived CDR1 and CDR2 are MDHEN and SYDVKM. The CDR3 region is CASSFTGTSGLRAYEQYF. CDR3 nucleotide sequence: TGTGCCAGCAGTTTTACCGGGACTAGCGGGCTACGGGCCTACGAGCAGTACTTC.

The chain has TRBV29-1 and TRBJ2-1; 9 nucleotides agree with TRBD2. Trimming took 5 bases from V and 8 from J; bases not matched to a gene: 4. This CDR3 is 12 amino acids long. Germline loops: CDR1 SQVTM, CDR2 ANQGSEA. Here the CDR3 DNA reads TGCAGCGTTCGCGGGAGGGCCCATGAGCAGTTCTTC. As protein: CSVRGRAHEQFF.

The CDR3 sequence is CATSRKTVNYGYTF. Written as DNA, the CDR3 is TGTGCCACCAGCAGAAAAACAGTAAACTATGGCTACACCTTC. This sequence joins TRBV15 and TRBJ1-2; no definite D call. CDR1 LNHNV and CDR2 YYDKDF come from the germline V gene (reference sequence). V lost 2 bases and J lost 2, with 9 bases in between. The CDR3 consists of 14 residues.

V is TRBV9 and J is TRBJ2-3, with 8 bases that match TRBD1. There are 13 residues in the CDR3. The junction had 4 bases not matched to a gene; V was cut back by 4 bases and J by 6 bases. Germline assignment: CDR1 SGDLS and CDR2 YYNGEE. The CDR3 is CASSLNRGDTQYF. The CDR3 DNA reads TGTGCCAGCAGCCTAAACAGGGGGGATACGCAGTATTTT.

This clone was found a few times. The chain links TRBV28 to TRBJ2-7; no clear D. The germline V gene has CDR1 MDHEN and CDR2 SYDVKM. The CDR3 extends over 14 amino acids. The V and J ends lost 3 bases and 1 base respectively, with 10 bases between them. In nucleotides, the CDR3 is TGTGCCAGCAGTTTCAAGCGAACGTCCTACGAGCAGTACTTC. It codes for CASSFKRTSYEQYF.

CDR3 protein: CASSRAGTNNEKLFF. The DNA for the CDR3 is TGTGCCAGCAGCCGGGCCGGGACTAACAATGAAAAACTGTTTTTT. The gene calls are TRBV14 and TRBJ1-4; perhaps TRBD1 as D (5 bases). CDR3 length: 15 amino acids. The V gene lost 4 bases and the J gene lost 5 bases, with 14 bases spanning the gap. Germline CDR1 reads SGHDN; CDR2 reads FVKESK.

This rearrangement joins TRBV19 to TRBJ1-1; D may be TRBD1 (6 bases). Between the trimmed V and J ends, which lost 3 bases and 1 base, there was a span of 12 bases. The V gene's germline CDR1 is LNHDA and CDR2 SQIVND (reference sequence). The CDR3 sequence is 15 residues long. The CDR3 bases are TGTGCCAGTAGTATGGGGGGGCTCGCGAACACTGAAGCTTTCTTT. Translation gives CASSMGGLANTEAFF.

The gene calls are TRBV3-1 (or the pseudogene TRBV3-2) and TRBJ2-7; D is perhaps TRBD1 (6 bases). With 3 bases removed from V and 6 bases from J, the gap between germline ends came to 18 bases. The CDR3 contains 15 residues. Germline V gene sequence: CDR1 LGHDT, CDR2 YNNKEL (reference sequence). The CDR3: CASSHHSNRVGEQYF. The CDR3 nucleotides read TGTGCCAGCAGCCATCATAGCAACAGGGTGGGCGAGCAGTACTTC.

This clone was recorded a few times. The CDR3 is CASSRIEVSNTEAFF. The CDR3 DNA follows: TGTGCCAGCAGCCGTATCGAGGTGTCAAACACTGAAGCTTTCTTT. The genes are TRBV7-2 and TRBJ1-1; D gene unclear. Germline assignment: CDR1 SGHTA and CDR2 FQGNSA. The CDR3 length is 15 residues. Trimming left V 5 bases short and J 2 bases short, with 15 bases between.